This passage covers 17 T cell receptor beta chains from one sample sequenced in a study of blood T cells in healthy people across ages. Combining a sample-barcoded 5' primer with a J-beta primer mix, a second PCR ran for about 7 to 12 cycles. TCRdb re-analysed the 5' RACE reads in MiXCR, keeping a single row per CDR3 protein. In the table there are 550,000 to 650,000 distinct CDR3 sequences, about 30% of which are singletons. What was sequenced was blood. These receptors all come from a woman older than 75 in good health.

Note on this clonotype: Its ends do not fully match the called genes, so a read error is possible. The CDR3 DNA reads as TGTGCCAGCAGCCCGCTGACTAGCGGGGGGGTCAATGGGCAGTTCTTC. Translating gives CASSPLTSGGVNGQFF. The gene calls are TRBV7-6 and TRBJ2-1; 14 bases match TRBD2. In germline, CDR1 is SGHVS, CDR2 FNYEAQ. The length of the CDR3 is 16 residues.

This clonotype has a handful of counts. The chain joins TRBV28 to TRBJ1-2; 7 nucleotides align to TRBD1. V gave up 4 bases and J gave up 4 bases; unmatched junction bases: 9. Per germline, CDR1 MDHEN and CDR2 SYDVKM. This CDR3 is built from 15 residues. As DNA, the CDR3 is TGTGCCAGCAGTTCCCCCCCGACAGGGATCTATGGCTACACCTTC. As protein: CASSSPPTGIYGYTF.

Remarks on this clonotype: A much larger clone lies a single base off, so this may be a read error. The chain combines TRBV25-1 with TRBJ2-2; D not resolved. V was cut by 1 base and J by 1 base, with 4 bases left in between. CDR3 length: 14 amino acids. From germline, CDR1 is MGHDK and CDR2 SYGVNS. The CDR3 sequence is CASSEFRNTGELFF. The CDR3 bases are TGTGCCAGCAGTGAATTCAGGAACACCGGGGAGCTGTTTTTT. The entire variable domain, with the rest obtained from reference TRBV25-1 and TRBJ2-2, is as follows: EADIYQTPRYLVIGTGKKITLECSQTMGHDKMYWYQQDPGMELHLIHYSYGVNSTEKGDLSSESTVSRIRTEHFPLTLESARPSHTSQYLCASSEFRNTGELFFGEGSRLTVL.

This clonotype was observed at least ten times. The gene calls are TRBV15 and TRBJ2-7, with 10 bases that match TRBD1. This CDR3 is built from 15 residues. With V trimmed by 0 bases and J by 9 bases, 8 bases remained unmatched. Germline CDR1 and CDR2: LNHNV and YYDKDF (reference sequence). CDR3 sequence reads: CATSRDRTGGSGQYF. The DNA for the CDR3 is TGTGCCACCAGCAGAGACCGGACAGGGGGTTCGGGGCAGTACTTC.

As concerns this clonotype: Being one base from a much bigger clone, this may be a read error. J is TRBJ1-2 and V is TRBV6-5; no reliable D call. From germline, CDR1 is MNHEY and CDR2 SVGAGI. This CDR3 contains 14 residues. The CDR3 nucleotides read TGTGCCAGTAGACTCGGTCAGATTAACTATGACTACACCTTC. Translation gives CASRLGQINYDYTF.

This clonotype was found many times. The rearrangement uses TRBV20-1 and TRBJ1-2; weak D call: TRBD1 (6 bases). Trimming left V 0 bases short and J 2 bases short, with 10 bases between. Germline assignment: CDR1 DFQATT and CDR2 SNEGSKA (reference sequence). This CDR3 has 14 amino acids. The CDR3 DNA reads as TGCAGTGCTAGAGATATTGGGACAAACTATGGCTACACCTTC. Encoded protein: CSARDIGTNYGYTF.

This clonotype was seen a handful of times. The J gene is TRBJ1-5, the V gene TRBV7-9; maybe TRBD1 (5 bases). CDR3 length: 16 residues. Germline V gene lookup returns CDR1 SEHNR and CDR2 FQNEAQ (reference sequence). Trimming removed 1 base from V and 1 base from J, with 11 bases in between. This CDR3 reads CASSLEVGVSNQPQHF. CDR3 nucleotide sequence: TGTGCCAGCAGCTTAGAGGTAGGGGTCAGCAATCAGCCCCAGCATTTT.

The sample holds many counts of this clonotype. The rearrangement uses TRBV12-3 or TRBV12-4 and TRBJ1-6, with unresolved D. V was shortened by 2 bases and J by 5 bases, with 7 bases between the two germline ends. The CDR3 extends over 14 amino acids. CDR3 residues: CASSLRVNNSPLHF. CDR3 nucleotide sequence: TGTGCCAGCAGTTTAAGAGTGAATAATTCACCCCTCCACTTT.

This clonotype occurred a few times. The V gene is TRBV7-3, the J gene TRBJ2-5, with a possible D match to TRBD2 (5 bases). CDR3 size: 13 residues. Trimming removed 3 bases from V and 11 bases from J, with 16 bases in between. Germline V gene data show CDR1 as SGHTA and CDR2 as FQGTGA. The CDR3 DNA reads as TGTGCCAGCAGCTTCCCGCCGGAGGATGAGCAGTACTTC. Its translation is CASSFPPEDEQYF. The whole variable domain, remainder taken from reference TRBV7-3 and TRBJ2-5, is GAGVSQTPSNKVTEKGKYVELRCDPISGHTALYWYRQSLGQGPEFLIYFQGTGAADDSGLPNDRFFAVRPEGSVSTLKIQRTERGDSAVYLCASSFPPEDEQYFGPGTRLLVL.

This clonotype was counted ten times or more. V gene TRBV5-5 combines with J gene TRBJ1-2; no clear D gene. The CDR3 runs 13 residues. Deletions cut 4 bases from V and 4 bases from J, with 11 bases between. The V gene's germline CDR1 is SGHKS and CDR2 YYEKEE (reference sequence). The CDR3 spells CASSPARSYGYTF. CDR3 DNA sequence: TGTGCCAGCAGCCCGGCGAGGTCCTATGGCTACACCTTC.

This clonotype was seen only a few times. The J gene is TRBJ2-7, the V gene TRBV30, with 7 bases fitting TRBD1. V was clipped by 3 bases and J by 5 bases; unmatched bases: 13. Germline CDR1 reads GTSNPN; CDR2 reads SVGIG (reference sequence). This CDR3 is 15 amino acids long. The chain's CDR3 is CAWRAGGIGRDEQYF. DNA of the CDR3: TGTGCCTGGAGGGCAGGGGGTATCGGTCGCGACGAGCAGTACTTC. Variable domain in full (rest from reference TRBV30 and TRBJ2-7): SQTIHQWPATLVQPVGSPLSLECTVEGTSNPNLYWYRQAAGRGLQLLFYSVGIGQISSEVPQNLSASRPQDRQFILSSKKLLLSDSGFYLCAWRAGGIGRDEQYFGPGTRLTVT.

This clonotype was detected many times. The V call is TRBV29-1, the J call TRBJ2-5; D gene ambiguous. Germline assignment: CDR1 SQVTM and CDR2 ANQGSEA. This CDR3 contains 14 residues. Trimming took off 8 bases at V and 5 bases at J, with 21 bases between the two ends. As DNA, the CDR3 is TGCAGCTACATTCCCAGTGGTCTGAGGGAGACCCAGTACTTC. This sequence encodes CSYIPSGLRETQYF.

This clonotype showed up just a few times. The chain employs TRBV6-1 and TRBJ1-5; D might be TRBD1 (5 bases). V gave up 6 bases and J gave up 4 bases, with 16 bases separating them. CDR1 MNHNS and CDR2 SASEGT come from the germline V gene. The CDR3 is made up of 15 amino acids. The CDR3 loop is CASSSNQGFNQPQHF. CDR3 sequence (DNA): TGTGCCAGCAGCTCCAATCAGGGTTTTAATCAGCCCCAGCATTTT.

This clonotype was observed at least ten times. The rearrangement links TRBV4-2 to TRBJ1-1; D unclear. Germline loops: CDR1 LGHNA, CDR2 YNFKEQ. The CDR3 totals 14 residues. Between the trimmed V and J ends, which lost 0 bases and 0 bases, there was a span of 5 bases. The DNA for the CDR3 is TGTGCCAGCAGCCAAGATCCGGTGAACACTGAAGCTTTCTTT. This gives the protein CASSQDPVNTEAFF.

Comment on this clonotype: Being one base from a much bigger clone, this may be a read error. CDR3 protein: CSARRGPGSYEQYF. CDR3 coding DNA: TGCAGTGCTAGGCGAGGTCCAGGATCCTACGAGCAGTACTTC. The chain uses TRBV20-1 and TRBJ2-7; D gene uncertain. Deletions cut 3 bases from V and 1 base from J, with 13 bases between. The CDR3 has 14 amino acids. Germline V gene lookup returns CDR1 DFQATT and CDR2 SNEGSKA (reference sequence).

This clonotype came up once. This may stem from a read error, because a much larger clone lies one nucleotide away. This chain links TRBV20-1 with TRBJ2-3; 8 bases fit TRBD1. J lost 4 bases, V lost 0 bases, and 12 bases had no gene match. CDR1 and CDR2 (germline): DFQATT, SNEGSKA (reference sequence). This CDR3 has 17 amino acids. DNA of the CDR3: TGCAGTGCTAGAGATTGGGTCAGGGGGCGCGACGCAGATACGCAGTATTTT. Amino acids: CSARDWVRGRDADTQYF.

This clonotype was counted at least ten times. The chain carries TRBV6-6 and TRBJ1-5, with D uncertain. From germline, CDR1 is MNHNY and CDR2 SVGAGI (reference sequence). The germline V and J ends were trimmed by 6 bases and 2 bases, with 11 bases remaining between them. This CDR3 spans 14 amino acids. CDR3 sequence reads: CASSRPQGNQPQHF. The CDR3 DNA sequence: TGTGCCAGCAGCCGACCCCAGGGCAATCAGCCCCAGCATTTT.